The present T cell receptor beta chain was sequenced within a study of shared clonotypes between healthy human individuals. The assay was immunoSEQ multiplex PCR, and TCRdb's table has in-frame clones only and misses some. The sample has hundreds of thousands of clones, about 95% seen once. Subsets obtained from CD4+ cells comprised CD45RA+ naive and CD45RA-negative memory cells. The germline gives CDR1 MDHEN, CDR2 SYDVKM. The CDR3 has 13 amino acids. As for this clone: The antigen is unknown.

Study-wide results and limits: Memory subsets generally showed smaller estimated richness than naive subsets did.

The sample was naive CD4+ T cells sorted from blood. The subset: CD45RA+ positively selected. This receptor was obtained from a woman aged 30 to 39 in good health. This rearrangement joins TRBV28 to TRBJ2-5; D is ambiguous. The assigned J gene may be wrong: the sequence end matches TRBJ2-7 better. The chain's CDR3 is CASSVAPSYEQYF. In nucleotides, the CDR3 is TGTGCCAGCAGTGTCGCCCCTTCCTACGAGCAGTACTTC.